Below are 31 T cell receptor beta chains sequenced from a single sample in a study of cytomegalovirus exposure and HLA in healthy donors (dated by TCRdb to about 2017). The library relied on the immunoSEQ multiplex PCR assay. For the multiplex PCR, a mixture combining 60 forward primers for TCR Vbeta segments and 13 reverse primers for TCR Jbeta segments was used. What TCRdb holds here is the immuneACCESS table cut down to in-frame rearrangements. Part of the clones is not present; checked against another copy, under half of the missing clones reflect an unresolved V gene, and the others are unexplained. This sample is represented by about 180,000 clones; approximately 80% of them were singletons. The leading ten clones occupy over 2% of the sample. Specimen: PBMCs. Source of these receptors: a woman aged 25-40 years in good health and CMV-seronegative.

This rearrangement joins TRBV6-1 to TRBJ2-1; 16 nucleotides agree with TRBD2. With V trimmed by 4 bases and J by 9 bases, 3 bases remained unmatched. Germline V gene sequence: CDR1 MNHNS, CDR2 SASEGT. CDR3 length: 15 amino acids. CDR3 region: CASSAGTSGRAEQFF. In DNA form, the CDR3 reads TGTGCCAGCAGTGCCGGGACTAGCGGGAGGGCTGAGCAGTTCTTC.

The rearrangement joins TRBV25-1 to TRBJ2-3, with a tentative D call TRBD2 (6 bases). This CDR3 has 15 residues. V dropped 4 bases and J dropped 1 base, with 12 bases sitting between them. Germline CDR1 reads MGHDK; CDR2 reads SYGVNS. DNA of the CDR3: TGTGCCAGCAGTGTTCAGGAGGGCCGCACAGATACGCAGTATTTT. Amino acid sequence: CASSVQEGRTDTQYF.

The CDR3: CASSLVRGLNTEAFF. The CDR3 DNA reads TGTGCCAGCAGTTTGGTTAGGGGGCTGAACACTGAAGCTTTCTTT. The rearrangement links TRBV28 to TRBJ1-1, with 7 bases lining up with TRBD1. J was trimmed by 0 bases and V by 3 bases; bases with no gene match: 4. The CDR3 extends over 15 amino acids. In germline, CDR1 is MDHEN, CDR2 SYDVKM.

This chain joins TRBV7-9 and TRBJ2-7, with 8 bases aligning to TRBD1. The CDR3 has 15 residues. The V segment lost 4 bases and the J segment 2 bases; nucleotides outside the gene matches: 7. Germline values: CDR1 SEHNR, CDR2 FQNEAQ (reference sequence). CDR3 nucleotides: TGTGCCAGCAGCTCGAAGGGACAGGTTCCCTACGAGCAGTACTTC. It is translated as CASSSKGQVPYEQYF.

CDR3 nucleotide sequence: TGTGCCAGCAGCCAGGCTAGCGGGGGGGGAGACAATGAGCAGTTCTTC. Its translation: CASSQASGGGDNEQFF. The chain links TRBV7-8 to TRBJ2-1; 12 bases map to TRBD2. Trimming removed 5 bases from V and 5 bases from J; junction bases left unmatched: 7. There are 16 residues in the CDR3. Germline V gives CDR1 SGHVS, CDR2 FQNEAQ.

The chain combines TRBV5-1 with TRBJ2-5, with D tentatively TRBD1 (5 bases). The V gene's germline CDR1 is SGHRS and CDR2 YFSETQ. The CDR3 runs 15 residues. With 0 bases removed from V and 0 bases from J, the gap between germline ends came to 9 bases. The CDR3 DNA reads as TGCGCCAGCAGCTTGGGTTTGACAGACCAAGAGACCCAGTACTTC. It specifies CASSLGLTDQETQYF.

V and J are TRBV28 and TRBJ1-4; the D is unclear. The germline gives CDR1 MDHEN, CDR2 SYDVKM. Trimming left V 2 bases short and J 5 bases short, with 12 bases between. This CDR3 has 15 amino acids. The CDR3 coding sequence is TGTGCCAGCAGTTTAGCCGGCCTGGAGAATGAAAAACTGTTTTTT. Protein sequence: CASSLAGLENEKLFF. Using reference TRBV28 and TRBJ1-4 for the parts outside the CDR3, the full variable domain is DVKVTQSSRYLVKRTGEKVFLECVQDMDHENMFWYRQDPGLGLRLIYFSYDVKMKEKGDIPEGYSVSREKKERFSLILESASTNQTSMYLCASSLAGLENEKLFFGSGTQLSVL.

The V and J genes are TRBV5-1 and TRBJ2-1; 13 nucleotides line up with TRBD2. CDR1 and CDR2 from the germline V gene are SGHRS and YFSETQ. Losses at the gene ends were 2 bases for V and 2 bases for J; bases not matched to a gene: 7. This CDR3 contains 18 residues. The CDR3 loop reads CASSLLAGGPGAYNEQFF. The CDR3 DNA follows: TGCGCCAGCAGCTTACTAGCGGGAGGGCCCGGAGCCTACAATGAGCAGTTCTTC.

The rearrangement uses TRBV6-6 and TRBJ2-7; 8 bases map to TRBD1. CDR3 length: 16 residues. V lost 6 bases and J lost 2; bases outside the gene matches: 12. From germline, CDR1 is MNHNY and CDR2 SVGAGI (reference sequence). This CDR3 reads CASRTNPGQGTYEQYF. CDR3 bases: TGTGCCAGCAGGACTAATCCCGGACAGGGAACCTACGAGCAGTACTTC.

The chain combines TRBV4-3 with TRBJ2-7, with TRBD2 matching over 16 bases. CDR3 size: 18 residues. The ends lost 4 bases at V and 3 bases at J; junction bases unmatched: 9. Germline CDR1 reads LGHNA; CDR2 reads YSLEER. CDR3 in DNA: TGCGCCAGCAGCCTCAATCCGGGACTAGCGGGAGGGGGCTACGAGCAGTACTTC. Its translation is CASSLNPGLAGGGYEQYF.

The rearrangement links TRBV27 to TRBJ1-2; D perhaps matches TRBD1 (5 bases). This CDR3 is 15 amino acids long. Germline lookup yields CDR1 MNHEY and CDR2 SMNVEV (reference sequence). The V and J ends lost 4 bases and 0 bases respectively, with 12 bases between them. CDR3: CASSSVGGPNYGYTF. The DNA for the CDR3 is TGTGCCAGCAGTTCCGTCGGGGGACCTAACTATGGCTACACCTTC.

The sample holds a few counts of this clone. The gene calls are TRBV10-3 and TRBJ2-4; TRBD2 agrees at 7 bases. V gave up 2 bases and J gave up 2 bases; unmatched junction bases: 15. Per germline, CDR1 ENHRY and CDR2 SYGVKD. This CDR3 spans 19 amino acids. CDR3 amino acids: CAISEAPRGGRSSKNIQYF. The CDR3 DNA reads as TGTGCCATCAGTGAGGCCCCCCGGGGAGGGAGGAGTTCCAAAAACATTCAGTACTTC.

V gene TRBV5-1 combines with J gene TRBJ1-3; D unresolved. Trimming stripped 4 bases from V and 0 bases from J, with 11 bases between. The CDR3 covers 15 residues. Germline V gives CDR1 SGHRS, CDR2 YFSETQ. The CDR3: CASSGSDFSGNTIYF. The CDR3 DNA reads TGCGCCAGCAGCGGATCGGACTTCTCTGGAAACACCATATATTTT.

The chain employs TRBV2 and TRBJ2-6; D is uncertain. V was shortened by 4 bases and J by 0 bases, with 13 bases between the two germline ends. From germline, CDR1 is SNHLY and CDR2 FYNNEI. The CDR3 extends over 17 amino acids. CDR3 in amino acids: CASSGLIAPSGANVLTF. The CDR3 DNA follows: TGTGCCAGCAGTGGGTTAATTGCGCCCTCTGGGGCCAACGTCCTGACTTTC. Full variable domain (rest looked up from reference TRBV2 and TRBJ2-6): EPEVTQTPSHQVTQMGQEVILRCVPISNHLYFYWYRQILGQKVEFLVSFYNNEISEKSEIFDDQFSVERPDGSNFTLKIRSTKLEDSAMYFCASSGLIAPSGANVLTFGAGSRLTVL.

As regards this clone: The junction differs from germline at one of its ends, possibly a read error. The chain carries TRBV27 and TRBJ2-6, with TRBD1 identical over 9 bases. CDR3 length: 18 residues. Germline V lookup: CDR1 MNHEY, CDR2 SMNVEV (reference sequence). The CDR3 loop reads CASSTLGQGTPGANGLTF. The CDR3 DNA reads TGTGCCAGCAGTACCCTTGGACAGGGGACCCCTGGGGCCAACGGCCTGACTTTC.

V and J are TRBV29-1 and TRBJ1-3; 7 bases fit TRBD1. This CDR3 contains 14 residues. Germline CDR1 SQVTM, CDR2 ANQGSEA. J gave up 6 bases and V 3 bases, and 8 bases lay outside the gene matches. The CDR3 coding sequence is TGCAGCGTTGAGAGACAGGGTTCCGCAAACACCATATATTTT. It is translated as CSVERQGSANTIYF.

Concerning this clone itself: At one end, the junction sequence differs from germline, possibly due to a read error. V and J are TRBV4-3 and TRBJ1-3; TRBD1 matches at 9 bases. The germline gives CDR1 LGHNA, CDR2 YSLEER. The CDR3 runs 16 residues. The CDR3 here is CTSSQVRDREGNTIYF. CDR3 DNA sequence: TGCACCAGCAGCCAAGTCCGGGACAGGGAAGGAAACACCATATATTTT.

V and J are TRBV9 and TRBJ1-6; a possible D gene is TRBD1 (6 bases). The CDR3 length is 13 residues. V lost 1 base and J lost 9, with 8 bases in between. CDR1 is SGDLS and CDR2 is YYNGEE in the germline V gene. CDR3 DNA sequence: TGTGCCAGCAGCGTATTGACAGGTTCACCCCTCCACTTT. Its translation: CASSVLTGSPLHF.

The chain is built from TRBV7-9 and TRBJ1-1, with 7 bases matching TRBD1. The CDR3 spans 17 residues. J was trimmed by 5 bases and V by 4 bases; bases with no gene match: 16. Germline CDR1 reads SEHNR; CDR2 reads FQNEAQ (reference sequence). CDR3 residues: CASSSEWTGVSRTEAFF. In nucleotides, the CDR3 is TGTGCCAGCAGCTCAGAATGGACAGGCGTTTCGAGGACTGAAGCTTTCTTT.

The chain employs TRBV27 and TRBJ2-7; D gene unclear. Germline-derived CDR1 and CDR2 are MNHEY and SMNVEV (reference sequence). V lost 5 bases and J 3 bases, leaving 11 bases between the germline ends. This CDR3 has 13 amino acids. In nucleotides, the CDR3 is TGTGCCAGCAGTAATCTCGTACACTACGAGCAGTACTTC. Protein sequence: CASSNLVHYEQYF.

This chain uses TRBV5-1 with TRBJ2-7; weak D call: TRBD2 (5 bases). Trimming left V 0 bases short and J 5 bases short, with 12 bases between. The CDR3 has 14 residues. CDR1 is SGHRS and CDR2 is YFSETQ in the germline V gene. CDR3 residues: CASSLAAGTNEQYF. The CDR3 nucleotides read TGCGCCAGCAGCTTGGCCGCGGGCACGAACGAGCAGTACTTC.

This clone was detected only once. The chain employs TRBV7-9 and TRBJ2-1, with D perhaps matching TRBD2 (6 bases). The length of the CDR3 is 14 residues. Germline assignment: CDR1 SEHNR and CDR2 FQNEAQ (reference sequence). The V end was cut by 4 bases, the J end by 1 base, with 8 bases between. CDR3 nucleotide sequence: TGTGCCAGCAGCTACCTAGCGTCCTACAATGAGCAGTTCTTC. It encodes CASSYLASYNEQFF.

This clone has more than one count but fewer than ten. The chain recombines TRBV6-1 with TRBJ2-7; TRBD1 matches at 8 bases. Germline V gene lookup returns CDR1 MNHNS and CDR2 SASEGT. CDR3 length: 14 amino acids. V shed 4 bases and J 0 bases; nucleotides not matched to a gene: 2. The CDR3 DNA is TGTGCCAGCAGTGGGGACAGGAGCTCCTACGAGCAGTACTTC. Residues: CASSGDRSSYEQYF.

This chain links TRBV19 with TRBJ1-5; D call uncertain. CDR3 length equals 13 residues. The ends were cut back, 5 bases at V and 4 bases at J, with 9 bases in the middle. The germline gives CDR1 LNHDA, CDR2 SQIVND (reference sequence). CDR3 sequence reads: CASSRVWNQPQHF. CDR3 nucleotide sequence: TGTGCCAGTAGTCGCGTTTGGAATCAGCCCCAGCATTTT.

The chain combines TRBV2 with TRBJ1-3, with D possibly being TRBD1 (5 bases). The germline gives CDR1 SNHLY, CDR2 FYNNEI. V was shortened by 10 bases and J by 6 bases, with 16 bases between the two germline ends. The CDR3 consists of 13 residues. The CDR3 DNA follows: TGTGCCACTTGGGGGGTTCAAGCAAACACCATATATTTT. This translates into CATWGVQANTIYF.

V and J are TRBV11-2 and TRBJ2-2, with TRBD2 matching over 9 bases. The CDR3 has 16 amino acids. V shed 2 bases and J 5 bases; nucleotides not matched to a gene: 6. Germline V gene data show CDR1 as SGHAT and CDR2 as FQNNGV. CDR3 DNA sequence: TGTGCCAGCAGCTTAAATCGACTAGCGGATACCGGGGAGCTGTTTTTT. It encodes CASSLNRLADTGELFF.

The chain has TRBV28 and TRBJ1-1; 8 positions match TRBD1. The CDR3 contains 16 residues. Unmatched junction bases numbered 9, after V lost 1 base and J lost 5 bases. CDR1 is MDHEN and CDR2 is SYDVKM in the germline V gene. The CDR3 protein is CASSLFQGAFVTEAFF. CDR3 DNA: TGTGCCAGCAGTTTATTCCAGGGGGCGTTTGTGACTGAAGCTTTCTTT.

This chain connects TRBV7-2 to TRBJ1-2; TRBD1 matches 8 bases. The CDR3 has 16 residues. CDR1 is SGHTA, CDR2 FQGNSA, per germline. V gave up 1 base and J gave up 5 bases; unmatched junction bases: 9. In nucleotides, the CDR3 is TGTGCCAGCAGCTTAGGGTCTATCGGACAGGGTTATGGCTACACCTTC. Encoded protein: CASSLGSIGQGYGYTF.

The rearrangement links TRBV4-1 to TRBJ2-5; weak D call: TRBD2 (5 bases). Per the germline V gene, CDR1 is MGHRA and CDR2 is YSYEKL. This CDR3 region has 14 residues. V lost 1 base and J lost 5, with 11 bases in between. The CDR3 nucleotides read TGCGCCAGCAGCCAAGGGCCTACGGGGGAGACCCAGTACTTC. It is translated as CASSQGPTGETQYF.

For this clone: Sequence at one end of the junction differs from germline and may be a read error. The rearrangement joins TRBV2 to TRBJ2-6, with TRBD1 matching 7 bases. The germline V gene encodes CDR1 SNHLY and CDR2 FYNNEI. The CDR3 totals 16 residues. The CDR3 nucleotides are TGTGCCAGCAGAGCGACAGGGTTGGCTGGGGCCAACGGCCTGACTTTC. It codes for CASRATGLAGANGLTF.

The rearrangement uses TRBV28 and TRBJ2-2; TRBD2 agrees at 13 bases. CDR3 length equals 18 residues. Looked up from germline, CDR1 is MDHEN and CDR2 is SYDVKM. Germline trimming cut 10 bases from V and 1 base from J; bases unmatched to any gene: 12. The CDR3 is CAIPNKRTSGGNTGELFF. The CDR3 nucleotides read TGTGCCATCCCAAACAAACGGACTAGCGGGGGGAACACCGGGGAGCTGTTTTTT. Looking up the rest from reference TRBV28 and TRBJ2-2 gives the full variable domain: DVKVTQSSRYLVKRTGEKVFLECVQDMDHENMFWYRQDPGLGLRLIYFSYDVKMKEKGDIPEGYSVSREKKERFSLILESASTNQTSMYLCAIPNKRTSGGNTGELFFGEGSRLTVL.